Below are 2 T cell receptor beta chains sequenced from a single sample in a study of control samples from healthy donors and cancer patients. Only in-frame clones appear in the TCRdb table, and some are missing; sequencing was by immunoSEQ multiplex PCR. The sample contains approximately 170,000 clones, 80% to 90% of which appear only once. Sequencing was carried out using blood. The receptor source for this set is a woman in her twenties or thirties in good health.

V gene TRBV10-3 combines with J gene TRBJ1-5; TRBD1 agrees at 8 bases. The V gene's germline CDR1 is ENHRY and CDR2 SYGVKD. The CDR3 runs to 14 residues. V shed 4 bases and J 7 bases; nucleotides not matched to a gene: 6. The CDR3 bases are TGTGCCATCAGTGGGACAGGGAGTGAACAGCCCCAGCATTTT. It yields the protein CAISGTGSEQPQHF.

On this clone: The sample carries other DNA sequences with the same CDR3. The DNA for the CDR3 is TGCGCCAGCAGCTTGGGGGGGAACACTGAAGCTTTCTTT. Translating gives CASSLGGNTEAFF. The rearrangement links TRBV5-1 to TRBJ1-1, with D hard to call. The CDR3 loop spans 13 amino acids. V was clipped by 0 bases and J by 1 base, with 4 bases between them. CDR1 is SGHRS, CDR2 YFSETQ, per germline.